Here is one T cell receptor (beta chain) with its context. With TRAV- and TRBV-specific primers, first-strand cDNA was made, covering the alpha and beta chains. TCR amplification ran approximately 20 PCR cycles using constant-region and V-primer adapter primers. TCRdb passed the reads through MiXCR, listing each CDR3 protein once. The sample lists 60,000 or so distinct CDR3 sequences, about 23% occurring once. The data derive from a study of low-dose radiotherapy and immunotherapy resistance in tumors. Study summary: Participants in Cohort 1 were administered 0.5 Gy per fraction at 2-week intervals, to a cumulative dose of 6.5 Gy. Patients took aspirin 300 mg by mouth once daily. This continued for four cycles, starting on cycle 1 day 1. In Cohort 2, 1 Gy per fraction was delivered every two weeks, for a total of 13 Gy over 26 weeks. Both drugs were delivered intravenously to patients (nivolumab 240 mg every two weeks and ipilimumab 1 mg/kg every six weeks).

Noted time point: after trial treatment. As for treatment: LDRT plus nivolumab, ipilimumab, low-dose cyclophosphamide and aspirin (RACIN trial). From germline, CDR1 is MNHEY and CDR2 SVGEGT. This CDR3 contains 13 residues. Trimming took off 5 bases at V and 2 bases at J, with 9 bases between the two ends. This receptor was obtained from a male donor with prostate cancer. The sample here was PBMCs, taken after low-dose radiotherapy plus immunotherapy. This chain joins TRBV6-2 or TRBV6-3 and TRBJ1-2; D not resolved. The CDR3 DNA reads TGTGCCAGCAGTCGACCGAAAAACTATGGCTACACCTTC. Protein product: CASSRPKNYGYTF.